A single sample is the source of the 19 T cell receptor beta chains below, sequenced in a study of patients and donors after allogeneic stem cell transplantation. TCRdb reprocessed the RT-PCR reads via MiXCR and lists one record per CDR3 protein. The sample lists approximately 410,000 distinct CDR3 sequences; more than 15% were seen once. The specimen sequenced was blood, either unsorted or a sorted T cell fraction (not recorded which). These receptors were obtained from a human donor who was either an allogeneic HSCT recipient or a stem cell or donor lymphocyte infusion donor (not recorded which). It is not recorded whose cells these are; they may come from a transplant donor.

V and J are TRBV27 and TRBJ2-2, with D unresolved. The germline V gene encodes CDR1 MNHEY and CDR2 SMNVEV (reference sequence). The CDR3 has 13 amino acids. Deletions cut 3 bases from V and 7 bases from J, with 9 bases between. The CDR3 here is CASSFPRGGELFF. The CDR3 DNA reads as TGTGCCAGCAGTTTTCCCAGAGGCGGGGAGCTGTTTTTT.

This clonotype was seen ten or more times. The rearrangement uses TRBV6-1 and TRBJ1-1; tentatively, D is TRBD1 (6 bases). The CDR3 length is 13 residues. Between the trimmed V and J ends, which lost 6 bases and 3 bases, there was a span of 11 bases. Germline V gene lookup returns CDR1 MNHNS and CDR2 SASEGT. CDR3 bases: TGTGCCAGCAGAGGGACATTACACACTGAAGCTTTCTTT. Translated: CASRGTLHTEAFF.

This clonotype was found a few times. J is TRBJ2-1 and V is TRBV11-1, with 7 bases lining up with TRBD2. The CDR3 has 19 amino acids. Germline CDR1 is SGHAT and CDR2 is FQDESV (reference sequence). The trim removed 5 bases at V and 4 bases at J, leaving 20 bases unmatched. This CDR3 is CASSPRGRKGLAEYNEQFF. CDR3 nucleotides: TGTGCCAGCAGCCCCCGGGGTAGGAAAGGCCTAGCGGAATACAATGAGCAGTTCTTC.

This clonotype was seen many times. This sequence joins TRBV3-1 and TRBJ2-7; D is undetermined. The CDR3 runs to 11 residues. CDR1 and CDR2 (germline): LGHDT, YNNKEL (reference sequence). Trimming stripped 1 base from V and 2 bases from J, with 0 bases between. CDR3 nucleotide sequence: TGTGCCAGCAGCCAAGCCTACGAGCAGTACTTC. Translating gives CASSQAYEQYF.

This clonotype was observed a few times. This sequence joins TRBV7-8 and TRBJ2-2, with D uncertain. CDR1 SGHVS and CDR2 FQNEAQ come from the germline V gene. The CDR3 is 14 residues long. Trimming shortened V by 7 bases and J by 1 base, and 10 bases separated the two germline ends. CDR3 in amino acids: CASIPHLNTGELFF. CDR3 coding DNA: TGTGCCAGCATCCCGCACCTGAACACCGGGGAGCTGTTTTTT.

The chain joins TRBV29-1 to TRBJ2-1; TRBD2 aligns across 9 bases. This CDR3 is 18 amino acids long. Germline V gene data show CDR1 as SQVTM and CDR2 as ANQGSEA. Losses at the gene ends were 3 bases for V and 8 bases for J; bases not matched to a gene: 20. CDR3 bases: TGCAGCGTTGACGTTTCTGGCGGGAGGGTCTCATCGTTCGATGAGCAGTTCTTC. Its translation is CSVDVSGGRVSSFDEQFF.

This chain uses TRBV5-6 with TRBJ1-1; no reliable D call. The CDR3 spans 13 residues. CDR1 and CDR2 (germline): SGHDT, YYEEEE. Trimming stripped 3 bases from V and 5 bases from J, with 11 bases between. Here the CDR3 reads CASSSTPRTEAFF. Written as DNA, the CDR3 is TGTGCCAGCAGCTCCACCCCGAGGACTGAAGCTTTCTTT.

This clonotype occurred a few times. This chain connects TRBV12-3 or TRBV12-4 to TRBJ1-2; TRBD1 matches 7 bases. The CDR3 spans 17 residues. Unmatched junction bases numbered 15, after V lost 6 bases and J lost 2 bases. The CDR3 nucleotides read TGTGCCAGCAGGTACCGAGGTGGACAGGCCCCGAACTATGGCTACACCTTC. It codes for CASRYRGGQAPNYGYTF.

In DNA form, the CDR3 reads TGTGCCAGCAGCCCCGGGGGACAGAGTTATGGCTACACCTTC. Translating gives CASSPGGQSYGYTF. This chain connects TRBV11-2 to TRBJ1-2; the match to TRBD1 covers 7 bases. CDR3 length equals 14 residues. The ends lost 5 bases at V and 5 bases at J; junction bases unmatched: 8. CDR1 and CDR2 (germline): SGHAT, FQNNGV.

This clonotype was recorded at least ten times. V is TRBV12-3 or TRBV12-4 and J is TRBJ2-7, with 7 positions matching TRBD1. CDR3 length: 13 amino acids. V was clipped by 3 bases and J by 3 bases; unmatched bases: 2. The CDR3 loop is CASSLGQSYEQYF. As DNA, the CDR3 is TGTGCCAGCAGTTTGGGACAGAGCTACGAGCAGTACTTC.

J is TRBJ2-7 and V is TRBV20-1, with 9 bases aligning to TRBD1. With V trimmed by 3 bases and J by 0 bases, 9 bases remained unmatched. This CDR3 spans 16 amino acids. Germline V lookup: CDR1 DFQATT, CDR2 SNEGSKA (reference sequence). Here the CDR3 DNA reads TGCAGTGCTAGGGGGCCTGGGACAGGGAGCTCCTACGAGCAGTACTTC. Translated: CSARGPGTGSSYEQYF.

This clonotype came up a few times. V gene TRBV7-8 combines with J gene TRBJ1-4; D possibly corresponds to TRBD1 (6 bases). CDR1 SGHVS and CDR2 FQNEAQ come from the germline V gene. This CDR3 has 14 amino acids. Deletions cut 2 bases from V and 5 bases from J, with 9 bases between. The DNA of the CDR3 is TGTGCCAGCAGCTTAACGAGGGGGAATGAAAAACTGTTTTTT. Its protein product is CASSLTRGNEKLFF.

The chain employs TRBV12-3 or TRBV12-4 and TRBJ2-7, with D perhaps TRBD1 (6 bases). The V end lost 6 bases, the J end lost 2 bases, and 26 bases lay between the germline ends. This CDR3 spans 18 amino acids. CDR3 sequence reads: CASSLSGQIDNTTYEQYF. The CDR3 DNA reads as TGTGCCAGCAGCCTATCCGGACAGATCGATAATACAACCTACGAGCAGTACTTC.

This clonotype came up a few times. The chain joins TRBV6-2 or TRBV6-3 to TRBJ2-7; perhaps D is TRBD1 or TRBD2 (6 bases each). This CDR3 is 16 amino acids long. The V gene lost 0 bases and the J gene lost 0 bases, with 12 bases spanning the gap. The germline gives CDR1 MNHEY, CDR2 SVGEGT. This CDR3 is CASSYSMAGHSYEQYF. CDR3 coding DNA: TGTGCCAGCAGTTACTCGATGGCGGGACACTCCTACGAGCAGTACTTC.

This clonotype was seen a few times. The chain carries TRBV30 and TRBJ2-1, with D perhaps assigned TRBD1 or TRBD2 (6 bases each). CDR1 and CDR2 from the germline V gene are GTSNPN and SVGIG (reference sequence). V was clipped by 4 bases and J by 12 bases, with 16 bases between them. The CDR3 sequence is 12 residues long. The CDR3 reads CAWTGGGLGQFF. The DNA for the CDR3 is TGTGCCTGGACCGGGGGCGGGCTGGGGCAGTTCTTC.

This clonotype was seen a few times. This chain joins TRBV20-1 and TRBJ2-1; D is ambiguous. This CDR3 region has 16 residues. Trimming left V 3 bases short and J 9 bases short, with 24 bases between. Germline-derived CDR1 and CDR2 are DFQATT and SNEGSKA (reference sequence). In nucleotides, the CDR3 is TGCAGTGCTAGTCGACCTCGGCAGCAGGTAGTTCGTGAGCAGTTCTTC. Translating it yields CSASRPRQQVVREQFF.

This clonotype was counted a few times. The DNA for the CDR3 is TGTGCCAGTAGTATACGGAGGGCCAACGTCCTGACTTTC. It is translated as CASSIRRANVLTF. The V and J genes are TRBV19 and TRBJ2-6; D is uncertain. The germline V gene has CDR1 LNHDA and CDR2 SQIVND (reference sequence). The germline V and J ends were trimmed by 2 bases and 5 bases, with 4 bases remaining between them. The CDR3 runs 13 residues.

The V call is TRBV7-3, the J call TRBJ2-1; 10 nucleotides agree with TRBD2. J gave up 8 bases and V 5 bases, and 6 bases lay outside the gene matches. This CDR3 is built from 14 residues. Germline values: CDR1 SGHTA, CDR2 FQGTGA. Here the CDR3 DNA reads TGTGCCAGCAGCGCTAGCGGGAGAGGGGATGAGCAGTTCTTC. Its translation: CASSASGRGDEQFF.

A remark on this clonotype: The junction differs from germline at one of its ends, possibly a read error. This rearrangement joins TRBV7-7 to TRBJ2-5; no firm D call. The CDR3 contains 12 residues. Per germline, CDR1 SSHAT and CDR2 FNYEAQ (reference sequence). The CDR3 coding sequence is TGTGCTAGCAGTTGGAAGCAAGAGACCCAGTACTTC. It translates to CASSWKQETQYF.